This TCR beta chain was captured by sequencing in a study of T cell responses to AZD1222 COVID-19 vaccine. The table came from immunoSEQ multiplex PCR; TCRdb's copy has only in-frame clones and leaves some out. The repertoire holds 80,000 to 100,000 clones, with around 91% as singletons. Trimming removed 6 bases from V and 4 bases from J, with 15 bases in between. This CDR3 contains 14 residues. The germline V gene encodes CDR1 KGHSH and CDR2 LQKENI. The chain carries TRBV18 and TRBJ1-2, with no clear D. Sequencing used peripheral blood, obtained 28 days after the second AZD1222 dose. The sequence came from an adult who received the AZD1222 COVID-19 vaccine. This CDR3 is CASSPDKESYGYTF. The CDR3 nucleotides read TGTGCCAGCTCGCCCGACAAGGAGAGCTATGGCTACACCTTC.